This TCR beta chain originates from a study of blood T cells in healthy people across ages. Study-level points and caveats: The authors considered diversity estimates from one million T cells to be underestimates.

A note on this clonotype: Antigen specificity is unknown.

Germline V CDR1 and CDR2: MNHEY, SVGAGI. Trimming at V came to 2 bases and at J to 4 bases, leaving 4 bases not matched to a gene. The CDR3 sequence is 14 residues long. Through a sample-barcoded 5' primer and a J-beta primer mix, a second PCR was run for roughly 6 to 11 cycles. TCRdb used MiXCR to reprocess the 5' RACE reads, holding one entry per CDR3 protein. Among about 1,500,000 distinct CDR3 sequences, 25% to 30% were seen once, and the ten largest hold roughly 8.2%. The sequencing input was blood. The clonotype originates from a woman aged 25 to 39 in good health. The V gene is TRBV6-5, the J gene TRBJ1-2; 7 bases fit TRBD1. CDR3: CASSYGGQVYGYTF. The CDR3 nucleotides read TGTGCCAGCAGTTACGGCGGACAGGTCTATGGCTACACCTTC.